This T cell receptor (beta chain) was retrieved from a study of beta chain features in type 1 diabetes. Sequenced material consisted of expressed TCRB transcripts (all of the isolated RNA was reverse transcribed). Sequenced by immunoSEQ multiplex PCR; TCRdb stores in-frame clones only, minus some. This sample has some 220,000 clones, with roughly 10% found just once. Trimming removed 0 bases at V and 2 bases at J, with 12 bases between. CDR3 length: 16 residues. Germline V gene lookup returns CDR1 MNHEY and CDR2 SVGAGI. The source material was central memory CD4+ T cells from blood. This chain joins TRBV6-5 and TRBJ2-3; D is uncertain. This receptor was identified in a man between 18 and 29 years old in good health. CDR3 DNA sequence: TGTGCCAGCAGTTACTCGATCGGAGACCCCACAGATACGCAGTATTTT. This gives the protein CASSYSIGDPTDTQYF.